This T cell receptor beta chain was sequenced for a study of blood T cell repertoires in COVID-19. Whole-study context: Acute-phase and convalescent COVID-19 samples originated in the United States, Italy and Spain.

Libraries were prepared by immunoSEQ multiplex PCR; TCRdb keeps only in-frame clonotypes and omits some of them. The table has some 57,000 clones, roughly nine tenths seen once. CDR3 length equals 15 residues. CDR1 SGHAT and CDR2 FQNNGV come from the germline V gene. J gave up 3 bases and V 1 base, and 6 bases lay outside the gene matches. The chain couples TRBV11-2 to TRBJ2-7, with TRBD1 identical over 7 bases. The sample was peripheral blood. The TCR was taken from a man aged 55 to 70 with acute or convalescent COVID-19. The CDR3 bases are TGTGCCAGCAGCTTAGGGCAGGGGGAGTTCTACGAGCAGTACTTC. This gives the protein CASSLGQGEFYEQYF.